These 14 T cell receptor beta chains were all obtained from the same sample, sequenced in a study of T-cell memory formation after mild COVID-19. TCRdb processed the 5' RACE reads anew with MiXCR; each CDR3 protein has one entry. This table has about 350,000 distinct CDR3 sequences, less than 25% appearing once. What was sequenced was PBMCs or a T cell subset sorted from them (not recorded which). The receptor set was obtained from a man aged 18 to 35 who had mild COVID-19 (a few samples of this study predate the infection). Cell type and time point are not known.

This clonotype was found a few times. V gene TRBV12-3 or TRBV12-4 combines with J gene TRBJ1-1, with a weak D call TRBD1 (5 bases). CDR3 length equals 14 residues. Trimming took off 5 bases at V and 5 bases at J, with 15 bases between the two ends. The CDR3 DNA sequence: TGTGCCAGCAGTCTCGGCCCGGGGCTTACTGAAGCTTTCTTT. Its protein product is CASSLGPGLTEAFF.

A few counts support this clonotype. CDR3 DNA: TGCGCCAGCAGACCCGGGACTGCCGAAGAAAAACTGTTTTTT. It is translated as CASRPGTAEEKLFF. V is TRBV5-1 and J is TRBJ1-4, with D perhaps TRBD1 (5 bases). Germline V gives CDR1 SGHRS, CDR2 YFSETQ. V shed 5 bases and J shed 8 bases, with 16 bases lying between them. This CDR3 is 14 amino acids long.

Of note for this clonotype: A much larger clone lies one base from this, so it may be a read error. V usage is TRBV5-1 and J usage is TRBJ2-5; the D gene is possibly TRBD2 (5 bases). V lost 3 bases and J 4 bases, leaving 13 bases between the germline ends. Germline loops: CDR1 SGHRS, CDR2 YFSETQ. The CDR3 sequence is 14 residues long. CDR3 sequence: CASSWRSGRETQYF. CDR3 DNA sequence: TGCGCCAGCAGCTGGAGATCGGGGAGAGAGACCCAGTACTTC. The full variable domain, completed using reference TRBV5-1 and TRBJ2-5, is KAGVTQTPRYLIKTRGQQVTLSCSPISGHRSVSWYQQTPGQGLQFLFEYFSETQRNKGNFPGRFSGRQFSNSRSEMNVSTLELGDSALYLCASSWRSGRETQYFGPGTRLLVL.

The V gene is TRBV11-1, the J gene TRBJ2-7, with no clear D. V lost 3 bases to trimming and J lost 3 bases, with 15 bases between them. The CDR3 is made up of 15 amino acids. Looked up from germline, CDR1 is SGHAT and CDR2 is FQDESV (reference sequence). The CDR3, as DNA: TGTGCCAGCAGCTTCGTCCAAAACAAATACTACGAGCAGTACGTC. Encoded protein: CASSFVQNKYYEQYV.

This rearrangement joins TRBV7-9 to TRBJ2-3, with D unresolved. Germline V CDR1 and CDR2: SEHNR, FQNEAQ (reference sequence). The CDR3 is 15 residues long. Trimming removed 6 bases at V and 6 bases at J, with 19 bases between. In DNA, the CDR3 is TGTGCCAGCAGACACTACTCGGCCCCCCTGGATACGCAGTATTTT. It encodes CASRHYSAPLDTQYF.

This clonotype was seen a few times. CDR3 amino acids: CASSFWQGSSGANVLTF. CDR3 nucleotides: TGTGCCAGCAGCTTCTGGCAGGGGAGCTCTGGGGCCAACGTCCTGACTTTC. The chain combines TRBV5-6 with TRBJ2-6, with TRBD1 as a possible D gene (6 bases). CDR1 is SGHDT and CDR2 is YYEEEE in the germline V gene. CDR3 length equals 17 residues. V lost 2 bases and J 0 bases, leaving 12 bases between the germline ends.

Remarks on this clonotype: A much larger clonotype is one base distant, so this may be a read error. The CDR3 coding sequence is TGTGCCAGCAGACGAGCGGGGGAGGCAGATACGCAGTATTTT. Its translation is CASRRAGEADTQYF. V gene TRBV6-2 or TRBV6-3 combines with J gene TRBJ2-3, with 8 bases fitting TRBD2. The CDR3 covers 14 residues. The junction had 6 bases not matched to a gene; V was cut back by 6 bases and J by 4 bases. Germline V gene sequence: CDR1 MNHEY, CDR2 SVGEGT.

The chain has TRBV12-3 or TRBV12-4 and TRBJ2-5; D might be TRBD2 (6 bases). CDR3 length: 14 amino acids. The V end was cut by 4 bases, the J end by 10 bases, with 19 bases between. CDR3 coding DNA: TGTGCCAGCAGTTCCACGGGACTCCCCCAGGTCCAGTACTTC. Its protein product is CASSSTGLPQVQYF.

This clonotype has just a few counts. This chain joins TRBV9 and TRBJ2-3; D uncertain. The CDR3 sequence is 12 residues long. CDR1 and CDR2 (germline): SGDLS, YYNGEE. The ends were cut back, 1 base at V and 4 bases at J, with 4 bases in the middle. For the CDR3, the DNA is TGTGCCAGCAGCGTATGGTCAGATACGCAGTATTTT. Encoded protein: CASSVWSDTQYF. The variable domain in full, with the rest retrieved from reference TRBV9 and TRBJ2-3, is DSGVTQTPKHLITATGQRVTLRCSPRSGDLSVYWYQQSLDQGLQFLIQYYNGEERAKGNILERFSAQQFPDLHSELNLSSLELGDSALYFCASSVWSDTQYFGPGTRLTVL.

This clonotype was observed a few times. The rearrangement joins TRBV7-2 to TRBJ2-3; a weak D match, TRBD2 (7 bases). Trimming removed 3 bases at V and 0 bases at J, with 16 bases between. Germline CDR1 reads SGHTA; CDR2 reads FQGNSA. This CDR3 spans 17 amino acids. This CDR3 is CASSFVVGGPSTDTQYF. CDR3 sequence (DNA): TGTGCCAGCAGCTTCGTTGTCGGGGGGCCTAGCACAGATACGCAGTATTTT.

This chain connects TRBV7-9 to TRBJ2-3; D is undetermined. This CDR3 has 11 amino acids. V was cut by 4 bases and J by 7 bases, with 6 bases left in between. The V gene's germline CDR1 is SEHNR and CDR2 FQNEAQ (reference sequence). CDR3 nucleotides: TGTGCCAGCAGCTCCCCGAATACGCAGTATTTT. Its protein is CASSSPNTQYF.

The chain recombines TRBV7-9 with TRBJ2-5, with D perhaps TRBD1 or TRBD2 (5 bases each). The V end was cut by 5 bases, the J end by 5 bases, with 12 bases between. The germline V gene has CDR1 SEHNR and CDR2 FQNEAQ (reference sequence). The CDR3 totals 13 residues. CDR3 nucleotide sequence: TGTGCCAGCAGCAAGGGGACCGGGGAGACCCAGTACTTC. Its translation: CASSKGTGETQYF.

This clonotype turned up a few times. This sequence joins TRBV27 and TRBJ2-3, with D possibly matching TRBD2 (5 bases). Trimming took off 6 bases at V and 8 bases at J, with 6 bases between the two ends. The CDR3 totals 10 residues. From germline, CDR1 is MNHEY and CDR2 SMNVEV (reference sequence). This CDR3 reads CASRGGTQYF. The DNA of the CDR3 is TGTGCCAGCAGAGGAGGTACGCAGTATTTT.

The chain carries TRBV7-2 and TRBJ2-5, with D unresolved. The CDR3 loop spans 15 amino acids. The V end lost 2 bases, the J end lost 5 bases, and 15 bases lay between the germline ends. Germline assignment: CDR1 SGHTA and CDR2 FQGNSA. CDR3 amino acids: CASSLIGLRQETQYF. For the CDR3, the DNA is TGTGCCAGCAGCTTAATTGGCCTTCGCCAGGAGACCCAGTACTTC.